This TCR beta chain was profiled in a study of Ad26.COV2.S vaccination and SARS-CoV-2 variants. Study-level information: Donor had been placed in the Ad26.COV2.S arm of the COV1001 trial. General study findings and limits: Vaccinees reportedly had broad spike-specific CD8+ and CD4+ T cell responses. Non-spike TCR breadth showed similarity between vaccine and placebo recipients.

The V and J ends lost 4 bases and 0 bases respectively, with 13 bases between them. CDR1 and CDR2 (germline): SGDLS, YYNGEE. This CDR3 is 15 amino acids long. Treatment given: 19 received Ad26.COV2.S at low or high dose, single or two shots; about 5 received placebo; per-sample allocation not given. Collection of samples fell on day 63 after the first vaccine or placebo injection. Whoever gave the sample was an adult aged 18-55 years in Boston. Profiling relied on immunoSEQ multiplex PCR, and the TCRdb table lists in-frame clones only, not all of them. The profile shows roughly 420,000 clones, around nine tenths of them singletons. A remark on this clone: Its target is not known.

The chain joins TRBV9 to TRBJ2-5, with D perhaps matching TRBD2 (5 bases). The receptor was isolated from a person aged 18-65 years who received the Ad26.COV2.S COVID-19 vaccine or a placebo. Sample: peripheral blood, taken in a trial of Ad26.COV2.S vaccine versus placebo. CDR3 loop: CASSLGRGDQETQYF. For the CDR3, the DNA is TGTGCCAGCAGCCTCGGCCGGGGAGACCAAGAGACCCAGTACTTC.